This passage covers 17 T cell receptor beta chains from one sample sequenced in a study of shared clonotypes between healthy human individuals. Measured with immunoSEQ multiplex PCR; TCRdb has only the in-frame clones, and not every one. The sample carries roughly 2.1 million clones, 85% to 95% recorded once. Naive CD8 cells, CD45RO-negative and positively selected for CCR7, excluded terminally differentiated effector memory CD45RA+ cells. The sample consisted of naive CD8+ T cells from PBMCs. The receptors here all came from a man aged 18 to 30 in good health. Some clones in this sample may be carry-over from other donors' samples.

The chain joins TRBV7-9 to TRBJ2-1; TRBD2 agrees at 13 bases. The CDR3 extends over 15 amino acids. The germline V gene has CDR1 SEHNR and CDR2 FQNEAQ (reference sequence). J was trimmed by 10 bases and V by 4 bases; bases with no gene match: 7. CDR3 sequence reads: CASSSGTSGTQEQFF. The CDR3 DNA reads TGTGCCAGCAGCTCCGGGACTAGCGGGACCCAGGAGCAGTTCTTC.

The chain carries TRBV5-4 and TRBJ2-7; D may be TRBD2 (5 bases). Germline V lookup: CDR1 SGHNT, CDR2 YYREEE (reference sequence). Trimming cost V 4 bases and J 3 bases, with 20 bases left between them. The CDR3 runs 16 residues. DNA for the CDR3: TGTGCCAGCAGCCCAAAGGACCGCAAGGGAGACTACGAGCAGTACTTC. This sequence encodes CASSPKDRKGDYEQYF.

V and J are TRBV7-9 and TRBJ1-1; a possible D gene is TRBD1 (5 bases). V lost 5 bases and J lost 1, with 14 bases in between. Germline values: CDR1 SEHNR, CDR2 FQNEAQ (reference sequence). The CDR3 runs 15 residues. The CDR3 region is CASSGGYVGNTEAFF. CDR3 in DNA: TGTGCCAGCAGCGGGGGGTATGTAGGGAACACTGAAGCTTTCTTT.

CDR3 DNA: TGTGCCAGCAGCGTCCGACGCTCAACTAATGAAAAACTGTTTTTT. It encodes CASSVRRSTNEKLFF. This sequence joins TRBV27 and TRBJ1-4; D is unresolved. The length of the CDR3 is 15 residues. Germline CDR1 MNHEY, CDR2 SMNVEV (reference sequence). Trimming took 6 bases from V and 0 from J, leaving 11 bases between them.

The chain employs TRBV25-1 and TRBJ1-4; maybe TRBD1 (6 bases). The CDR3 runs 16 residues. Germline V gene sequence: CDR1 MGHDK, CDR2 SYGVNS. V was shortened by 3 bases and J by 2 bases, with 13 bases between the two germline ends. In nucleotides, the CDR3 is TGTGCCAGCAGTGATCCCCCCAGGGGTACTAATGAAAAACTGTTTTTT. Translated: CASSDPPRGTNEKLFF.

The DNA for the CDR3 is TGTGCCAGCAGCTTAGACGGAACTCAGCCCCAGCATTTT. Amino acid sequence: CASSLDGTQPQHF. This chain uses TRBV7-9 with TRBJ1-5; D not resolved. V was trimmed by 1 base and J by 6 bases, leaving 7 bases between them. The CDR3 extends over 13 amino acids. Germline CDR1 is SEHNR and CDR2 is FQNEAQ (reference sequence).

V and J are TRBV4-3 and TRBJ2-7; D is uncertain. Germline V gives CDR1 LGHNA, CDR2 YSLEER. The germline V and J ends were trimmed by 0 bases and 0 bases, with 12 bases remaining between them. CDR3 length equals 16 residues. CDR3 sequence: CASSQDNRLSSYEQYF. The CDR3, as DNA: TGCGCCAGCAGCCAAGATAATAGACTGAGCTCCTACGAGCAGTACTTC.

V gene TRBV9 combines with J gene TRBJ2-3, with TRBD2 matching over 8 bases. Trimming removed 4 bases from V and 5 bases from J; junction bases left unmatched: 15. The V gene's germline CDR1 is SGDLS and CDR2 YYNGEE. The CDR3 runs to 17 residues. The chain's CDR3 is CASSPRGTGGPGDTQYF. CDR3 DNA: TGTGCCAGCAGCCCTAGGGGGACGGGAGGGCCCGGAGATACGCAGTATTTT.

The chain joins TRBV6-1 to TRBJ2-7; 9 bases align to TRBD1. In germline, CDR1 is MNHNS, CDR2 SASEGT. This CDR3 is 14 amino acids long. V lost 2 bases and J lost 5; bases outside the gene matches: 4. In nucleotides, the CDR3 is TGTGCCAGCAGTGAACGGGACAGGGCCCACGAGCAGTACTTC. Translated, it gives CASSERDRAHEQYF.

The gene calls are TRBV5-1 and TRBJ2-7; 8 bases line up with TRBD1. The V gene's germline CDR1 is SGHRS and CDR2 YFSETQ. The V gene end was trimmed by 3 bases and the J gene end by 7 bases; junction bases not matched to a gene: 18. This CDR3 has 17 amino acids. The CDR3 DNA is TGCGCCAGCAGCTCCCACGGCTACTCCGCAGGGGGCAAAGAGCAGTACTTC. It specifies CASSSHGYSAGGKEQYF. Complete variable domain (other parts from reference TRBV5-1 and TRBJ2-7): KAGVTQTPRYLIKTRGQQVTLSCSPISGHRSVSWYQQTPGQGLQFLFEYFSETQRNKGNFPGRFSGRQFSNSRSEMNVSTLELGDSALYLCASSSHGYSAGGKEQYFGPGTRLTVT.

This chain joins TRBV7-3 and TRBJ1-2; D may be TRBD1 (5 bases). CDR1 SGHTA and CDR2 FQGTGA come from the germline V gene. V lost 5 bases to trimming and J lost 3 bases, with 10 bases between them. The CDR3 extends over 13 amino acids. This CDR3 is CASSPGADYGYTF. In DNA form, the CDR3 reads TGTGCCAGCAGCCCTGGGGCGGACTATGGCTACACCTTC.

The genes are TRBV28 and TRBJ2-7; the D gene is possibly TRBD1 (5 bases). CDR3 length: 15 residues. V shed 6 bases and J shed 0 bases, with 15 bases lying between them. Germline V gene lookup returns CDR1 MDHEN and CDR2 SYDVKM. The CDR3 region has the DNA TGTGCCAGCAGCCTGCAGGACGGACACTCCTACGAGCAGTACTTC. Encoded protein: CASSLQDGHSYEQYF.

This chain joins TRBV5-4 and TRBJ2-7; D perhaps matches TRBD1 (6 bases). The ends were cut back, 3 bases at V and 0 bases at J, with 10 bases in the middle. The CDR3 has 14 amino acids. Germline V CDR1 and CDR2: SGHNT, YYREEE (reference sequence). The CDR3 loop reads CASSSRDNSYEQYF. The CDR3 nucleotides are TGTGCCAGCAGCTCCCGGGACAACTCCTACGAGCAGTACTTC.

The genes are TRBV27 and TRBJ2-5; D remains unclear. Trimming left V 4 bases short and J 4 bases short, with 16 bases between. Germline-derived CDR1 and CDR2 are MNHEY and SMNVEV (reference sequence). The CDR3 runs 15 residues. CDR3 in DNA: TGTGCCAGCAGTTCCCTACCGGCAAAGGGAGAGACCCAGTACTTC. It specifies CASSSLPAKGETQYF.

In regard to this clone: The same CDR3 can be traced to other DNA sequences in this sample. The chain has TRBV7-9 and TRBJ2-7, with D possibly being TRBD1 (5 bases). With 0 bases removed from V and 3 bases from J, the gap between germline ends came to 6 bases. Germline CDR1 and CDR2: SEHNR and FQNEAQ (reference sequence). CDR3 length: 13 residues. Here the CDR3 reads CASSLATGYEQYF. Written as DNA, the CDR3 is TGTGCCAGCAGCTTAGCCACAGGCTACGAGCAGTACTTC.

The chain uses TRBV4-1 and TRBJ2-7; D may match TRBD1 or TRBD2 (5 bases each). Trimming shortened V by 5 bases and J by 3 bases, and 20 bases separated the two germline ends. Germline V gene lookup returns CDR1 MGHRA and CDR2 YSYEKL. The CDR3 consists of 16 residues. Here the CDR3 DNA reads TGCGCCAGCAGCTCCGGGACCAACTTGGTGTTCTACGAGCAGTACTTC. It is translated as CASSSGTNLVFYEQYF.

The rearrangement links TRBV9 to TRBJ2-7; TRBD1 agrees at 7 bases. The CDR3 spans 16 residues. The J segment lost 3 bases and the V segment lost 3 bases, leaving 12 bases of the junction unmatched. Germline V gives CDR1 SGDLS, CDR2 YYNGEE. The CDR3 bases are TGTGCCAGCAGCGCGTCTACAGGGGCTGGGGGCTACGAGCAGTACTTC. Its protein product is CASSASTGAGGYEQYF.